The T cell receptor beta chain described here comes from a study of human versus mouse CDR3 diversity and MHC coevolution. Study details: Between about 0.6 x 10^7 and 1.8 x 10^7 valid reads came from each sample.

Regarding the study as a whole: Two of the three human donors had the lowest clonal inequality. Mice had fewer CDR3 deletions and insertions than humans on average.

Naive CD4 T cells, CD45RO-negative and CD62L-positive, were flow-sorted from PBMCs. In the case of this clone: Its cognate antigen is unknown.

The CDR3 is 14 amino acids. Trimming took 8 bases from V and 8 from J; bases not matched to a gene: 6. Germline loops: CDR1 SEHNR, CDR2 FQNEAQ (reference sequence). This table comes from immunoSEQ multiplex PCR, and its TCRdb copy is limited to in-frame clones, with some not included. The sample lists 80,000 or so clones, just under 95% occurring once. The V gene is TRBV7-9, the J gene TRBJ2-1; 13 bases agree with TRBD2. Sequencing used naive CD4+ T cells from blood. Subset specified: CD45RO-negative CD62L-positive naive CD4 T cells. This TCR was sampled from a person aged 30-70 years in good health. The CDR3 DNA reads TGTGCCAGCGAACTAGCGGGGGGGCCTTATGAGCAGTTCTTC. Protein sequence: CASELAGGPYEQFF.